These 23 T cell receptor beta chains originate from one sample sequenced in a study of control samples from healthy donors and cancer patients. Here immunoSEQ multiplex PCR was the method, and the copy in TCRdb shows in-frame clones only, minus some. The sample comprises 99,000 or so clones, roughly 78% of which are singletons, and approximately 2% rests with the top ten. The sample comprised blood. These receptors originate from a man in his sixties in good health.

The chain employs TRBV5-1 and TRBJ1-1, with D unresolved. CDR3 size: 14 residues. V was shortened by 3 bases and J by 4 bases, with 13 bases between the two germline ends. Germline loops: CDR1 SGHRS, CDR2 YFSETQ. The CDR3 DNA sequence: TGCGCCAGCAGCTATGGGAGTTCCGGCACTGAAGCTTTCTTT. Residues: CASSYGSSGTEAFF.

This chain's CDR3 is CASSLSPTGELFF. The CDR3 DNA follows: TGTGCCAGCAGCTTATCCCCGACCGGGGAGCTGTTTTTT. The chain couples TRBV7-3 to TRBJ2-2; no firm D call. Germline V gene sequence: CDR1 SGHTA, CDR2 FQGTGA. The CDR3 loop spans 13 amino acids. V dropped 2 bases and J dropped 5 bases, with 6 bases sitting between them.

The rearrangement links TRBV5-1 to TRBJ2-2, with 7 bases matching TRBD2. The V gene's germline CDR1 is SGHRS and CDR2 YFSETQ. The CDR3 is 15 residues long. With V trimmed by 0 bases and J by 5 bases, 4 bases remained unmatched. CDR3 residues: CASSLDPGGTGELFF. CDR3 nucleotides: TGCGCCAGCAGCTTGGACCCGGGAGGAACCGGGGAGCTGTTTTTT. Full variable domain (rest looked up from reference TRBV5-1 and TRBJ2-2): KAGVTQTPRYLIKTRGQQVTLSCSPISGHRSVSWYQQTPGQGLQFLFEYFSETQRNKGNFPGRFSGRQFSNSRSEMNVSTLELGDSALYLCASSLDPGGTGELFFGEGSRLTVL.

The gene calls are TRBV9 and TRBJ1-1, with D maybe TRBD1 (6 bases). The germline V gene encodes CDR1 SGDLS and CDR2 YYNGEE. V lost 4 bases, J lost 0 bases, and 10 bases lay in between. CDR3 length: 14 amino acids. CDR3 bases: TGTGCCAGCAGCAAAGGACAGCTGAACACTGAAGCTTTCTTT. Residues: CASSKGQLNTEAFF. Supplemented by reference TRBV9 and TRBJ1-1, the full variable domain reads DSGVTQTPKHLITATGQRVTLRCSPRSGDLSVYWYQQSLDQGLQFLIQYYNGEERAKGNILERFSAQQFPDLHSELNLSSLELGDSALYFCASSKGQLNTEAFFGQGTRLTVV.

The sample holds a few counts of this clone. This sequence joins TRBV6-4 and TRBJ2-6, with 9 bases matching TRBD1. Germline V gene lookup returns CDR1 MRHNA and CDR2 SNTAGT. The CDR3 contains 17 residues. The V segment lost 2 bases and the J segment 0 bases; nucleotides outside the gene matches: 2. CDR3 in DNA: TGTGCCAGCAGTGACGCGACAGGGGGCTCTGGGGCCAACGTCCTGACTTTC. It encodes CASSDATGGSGANVLTF.

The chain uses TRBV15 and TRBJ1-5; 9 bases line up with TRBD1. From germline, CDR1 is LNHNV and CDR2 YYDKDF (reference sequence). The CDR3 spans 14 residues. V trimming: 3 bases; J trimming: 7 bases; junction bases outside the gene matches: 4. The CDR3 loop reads CATSSDRGNQPQHF. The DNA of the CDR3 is TGTGCCACCAGCAGTGACAGGGGGAACCAGCCCCAGCATTTT.

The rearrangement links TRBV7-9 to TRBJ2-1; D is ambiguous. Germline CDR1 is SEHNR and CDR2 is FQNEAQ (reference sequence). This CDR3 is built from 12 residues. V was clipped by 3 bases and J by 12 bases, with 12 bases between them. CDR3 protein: CASSFPKNRQFF. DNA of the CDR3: TGTGCCAGCAGCTTCCCTAAAAACAGGCAGTTCTTC.

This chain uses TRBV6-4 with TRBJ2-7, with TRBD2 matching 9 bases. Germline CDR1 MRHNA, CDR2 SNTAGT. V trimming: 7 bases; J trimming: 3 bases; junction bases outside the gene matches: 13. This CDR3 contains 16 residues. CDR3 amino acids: CASKLDDWTSVYEQYF. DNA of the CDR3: TGTGCCAGCAAGCTAGACGACTGGACTAGCGTCTACGAGCAGTACTTC.

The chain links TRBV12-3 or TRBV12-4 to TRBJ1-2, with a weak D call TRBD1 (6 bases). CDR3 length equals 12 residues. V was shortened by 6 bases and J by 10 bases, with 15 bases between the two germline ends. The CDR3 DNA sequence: TGTGCCAGCAGCTCGGGGGCCAGAGACTACACCTTC. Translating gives CASSSGARDYTF.

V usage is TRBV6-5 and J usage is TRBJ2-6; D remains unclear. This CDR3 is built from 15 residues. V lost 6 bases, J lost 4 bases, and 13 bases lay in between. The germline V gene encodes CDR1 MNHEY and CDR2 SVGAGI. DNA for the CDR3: TGTGCCAGCAGAATGGATAATTTGGGGGCCAACGTCCTGACTTTC. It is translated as CASRMDNLGANVLTF.

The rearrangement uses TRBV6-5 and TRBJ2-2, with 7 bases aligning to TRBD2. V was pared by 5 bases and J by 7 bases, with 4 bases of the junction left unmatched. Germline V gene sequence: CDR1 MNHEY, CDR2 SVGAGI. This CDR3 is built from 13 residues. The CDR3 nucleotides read TGTGCCAGCAGTATCCTAGCGGTCGGGGAGCTGTTTTTT. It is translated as CASSILAVGELFF.

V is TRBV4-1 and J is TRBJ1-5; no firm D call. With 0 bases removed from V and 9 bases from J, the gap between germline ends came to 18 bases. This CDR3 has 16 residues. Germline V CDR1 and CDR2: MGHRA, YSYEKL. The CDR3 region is CASSQDWAQAGRPQHF. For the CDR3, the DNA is TGCGCCAGCAGCCAAGATTGGGCCCAGGCCGGGAGGCCCCAGCATTTT.

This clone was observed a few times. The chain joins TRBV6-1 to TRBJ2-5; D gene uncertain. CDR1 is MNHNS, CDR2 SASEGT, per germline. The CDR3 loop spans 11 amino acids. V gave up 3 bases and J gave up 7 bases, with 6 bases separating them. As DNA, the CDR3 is TGTGCCAGCAGTGACCTTCTGACCCAGTACTTC. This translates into CASSDLLTQYF.

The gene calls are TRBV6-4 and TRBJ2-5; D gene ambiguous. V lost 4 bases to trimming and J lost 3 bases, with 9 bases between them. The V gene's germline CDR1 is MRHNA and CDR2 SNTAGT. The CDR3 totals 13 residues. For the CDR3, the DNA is TGTGCCAGCAGTGTATCTGTTGAAGAGACCCAGTACTTC. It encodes CASSVSVEETQYF.

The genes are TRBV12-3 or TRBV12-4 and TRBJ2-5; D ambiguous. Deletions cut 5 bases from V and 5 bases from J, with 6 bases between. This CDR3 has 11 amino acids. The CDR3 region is CASSGRETQYF. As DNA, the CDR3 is TGTGCCAGCAGTGGTAGGGAGACCCAGTACTTC.

CDR3 loop: CASSSGTSSETQYF. As DNA, the CDR3 is TGTGCCAGCAGCTCCGGGACTAGCAGTGAGACCCAGTACTTC. The chain couples TRBV5-5 to TRBJ2-5; TRBD2 aligns across 9 bases. This CDR3 region has 14 residues. Germline CDR1 reads SGHKS; CDR2 reads YYEKEE (reference sequence). V lost 3 bases and J lost 5; bases outside the gene matches: 5.

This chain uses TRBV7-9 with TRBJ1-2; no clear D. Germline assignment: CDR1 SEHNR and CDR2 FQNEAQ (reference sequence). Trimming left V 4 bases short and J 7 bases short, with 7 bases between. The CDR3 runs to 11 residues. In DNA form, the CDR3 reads TGTGCCAGCAGCTCCGCCCGTGGCTACACCTTC. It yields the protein CASSSARGYTF.

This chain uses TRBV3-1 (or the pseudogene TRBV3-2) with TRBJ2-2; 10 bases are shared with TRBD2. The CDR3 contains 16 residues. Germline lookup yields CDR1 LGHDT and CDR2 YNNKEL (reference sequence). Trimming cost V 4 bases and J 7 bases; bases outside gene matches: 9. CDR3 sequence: CASSPTGLAISGELFF. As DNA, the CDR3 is TGTGCCAGCAGCCCTACGGGACTAGCGATTAGCGGGGAGCTGTTTTTT.

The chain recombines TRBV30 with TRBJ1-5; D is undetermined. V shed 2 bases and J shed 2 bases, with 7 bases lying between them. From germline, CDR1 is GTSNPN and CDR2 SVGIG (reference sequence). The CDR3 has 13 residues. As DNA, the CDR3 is TGTGCCTGGAGTCCCCATGGCAATCAGCCCCAGCATTTT. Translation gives CAWSPHGNQPQHF.

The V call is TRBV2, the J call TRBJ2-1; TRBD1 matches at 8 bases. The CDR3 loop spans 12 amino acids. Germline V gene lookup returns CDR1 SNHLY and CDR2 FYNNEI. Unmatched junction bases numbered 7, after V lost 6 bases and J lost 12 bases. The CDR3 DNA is TGTGCCAGCAGAGAGGGACAGGTTACGCAGTTCTTC. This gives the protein CASREGQVTQFF.

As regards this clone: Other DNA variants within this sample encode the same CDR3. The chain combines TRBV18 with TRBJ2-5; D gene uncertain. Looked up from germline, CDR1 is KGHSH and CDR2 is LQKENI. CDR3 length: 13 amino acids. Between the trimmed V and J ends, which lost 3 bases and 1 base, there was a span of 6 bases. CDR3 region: CASSPNRQETQYF. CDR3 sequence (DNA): TGTGCCAGCTCACCGAACCGCCAAGAGACCCAGTACTTC.

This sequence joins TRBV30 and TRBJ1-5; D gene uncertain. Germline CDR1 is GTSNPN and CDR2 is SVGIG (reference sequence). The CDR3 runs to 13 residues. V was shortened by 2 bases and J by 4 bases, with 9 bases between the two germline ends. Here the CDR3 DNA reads TGTGCCTGGAGTAGGACGGGGAATCAGCCCCAGCATTTT. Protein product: CAWSRTGNQPQHF.

This chain's CDR3 is CASSADRRSGNTIYF. The CDR3 region has the DNA TGCGCCAGCAGCGCTGATCGGAGATCTGGAAACACCATATATTTT. J is TRBJ1-3 and V is TRBV4-1; no clear D gene. The CDR3 extends over 15 amino acids. V dropped 5 bases and J dropped 1 base, with 12 bases sitting between them. Germline V gene data show CDR1 as MGHRA and CDR2 as YSYEKL.